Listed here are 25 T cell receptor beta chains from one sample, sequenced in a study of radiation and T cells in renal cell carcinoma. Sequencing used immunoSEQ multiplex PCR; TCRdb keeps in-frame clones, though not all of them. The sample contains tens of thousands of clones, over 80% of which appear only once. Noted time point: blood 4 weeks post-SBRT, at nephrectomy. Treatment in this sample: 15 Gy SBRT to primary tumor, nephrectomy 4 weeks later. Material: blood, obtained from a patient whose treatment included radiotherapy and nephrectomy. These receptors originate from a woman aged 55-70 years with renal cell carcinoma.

The CDR3 region is CASSQEKGPYEQYF. The DNA of the CDR3 is TGTGCCAGCAGCCAAGAAAAGGGGCCATACGAGCAGTACTTC. This chain joins TRBV4-2 and TRBJ2-7; possible D gene TRBD1, 5 bases. The germline V gene encodes CDR1 LGHNA and CDR2 YNFKEQ. The CDR3 totals 14 residues. V was clipped by 0 bases and J by 4 bases, with 10 bases between them.

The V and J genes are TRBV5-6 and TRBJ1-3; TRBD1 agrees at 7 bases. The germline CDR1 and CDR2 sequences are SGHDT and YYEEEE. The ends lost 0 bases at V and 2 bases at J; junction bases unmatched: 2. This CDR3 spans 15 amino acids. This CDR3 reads CASSLGQGTGNTIYF. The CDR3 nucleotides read TGTGCCAGCAGCTTGGGACAGGGAACTGGAAACACCATATATTTT. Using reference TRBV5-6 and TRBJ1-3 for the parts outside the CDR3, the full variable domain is DAGVTQSPTHLIKTRGQQVTLRCSPKSGHDTVSWYQQALGQGPQFIFQYYEEEERQRGNFPDRFSGHQFPNYSSELNVNALLLGDSALYLCASSLGQGTGNTIYFGEGSWLTVV.

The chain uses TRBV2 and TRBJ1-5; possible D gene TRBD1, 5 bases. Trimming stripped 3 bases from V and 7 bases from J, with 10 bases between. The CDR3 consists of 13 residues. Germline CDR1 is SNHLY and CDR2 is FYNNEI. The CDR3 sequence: CASSEWGGQPQHF. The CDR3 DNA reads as TGTGCCAGCAGTGAGTGGGGGGGACAGCCCCAGCATTTT. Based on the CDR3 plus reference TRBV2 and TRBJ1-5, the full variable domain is EPEVTQTPSHQVTQMGQEVILRCVPISNHLYFYWYRQILGQKVEFLVSFYNNEISEKSEIFDDQFSVERPDGSNFTLKIRSTKLEDSAMYFCASSEWGGQPQHFGDGTRLSIL.

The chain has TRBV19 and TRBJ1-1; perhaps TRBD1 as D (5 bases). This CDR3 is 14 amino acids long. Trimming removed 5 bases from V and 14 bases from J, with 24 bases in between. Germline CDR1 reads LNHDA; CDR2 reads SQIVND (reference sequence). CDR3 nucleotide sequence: TGTGCCAGTAGTTTAACGGGGACGAGGGTTGGAGACTTCTTT. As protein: CASSLTGTRVGDFF. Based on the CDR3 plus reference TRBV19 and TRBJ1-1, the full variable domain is DGGITQSPKYLFRKEGQNVTLSCEQNLNHDAMYWYRQDPGQGLRLIYYSQIVNDFQKGDIAEGYSVSREKKESFPLTVTSAQKNPTAFYLCASSLTGTRVGDFFGQGTRLTVV.

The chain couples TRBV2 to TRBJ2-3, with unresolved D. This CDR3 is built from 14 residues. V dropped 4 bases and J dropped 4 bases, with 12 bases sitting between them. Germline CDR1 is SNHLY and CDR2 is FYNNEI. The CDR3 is CASSAPHDPDTQYF. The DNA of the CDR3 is TGTGCCAGCAGTGCCCCCCACGACCCAGATACGCAGTATTTT.

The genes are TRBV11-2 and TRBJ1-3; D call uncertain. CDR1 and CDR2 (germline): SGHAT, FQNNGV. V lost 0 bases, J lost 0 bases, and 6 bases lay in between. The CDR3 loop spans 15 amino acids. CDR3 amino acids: CASSLDGFSGNTIYF. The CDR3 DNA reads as TGTGCCAGCAGCTTAGACGGTTTCTCTGGAAACACCATATATTTT.

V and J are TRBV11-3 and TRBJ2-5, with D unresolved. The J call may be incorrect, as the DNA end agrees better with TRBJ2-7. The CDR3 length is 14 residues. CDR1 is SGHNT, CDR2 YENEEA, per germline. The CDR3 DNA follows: TGTGCCAGCAGCCCGACCCCAGCTTCCCACGAGCAGTACTTC. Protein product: CASSPTPASHEQYF.

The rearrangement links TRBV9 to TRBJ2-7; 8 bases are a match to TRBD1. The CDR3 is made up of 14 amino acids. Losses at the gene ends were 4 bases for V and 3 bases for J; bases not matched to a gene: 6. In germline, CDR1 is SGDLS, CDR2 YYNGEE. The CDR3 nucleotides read TGTGCCAGCAGCCCCTATGGACAGGGCTACGAGCAGTACTTC. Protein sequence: CASSPYGQGYEQYF.

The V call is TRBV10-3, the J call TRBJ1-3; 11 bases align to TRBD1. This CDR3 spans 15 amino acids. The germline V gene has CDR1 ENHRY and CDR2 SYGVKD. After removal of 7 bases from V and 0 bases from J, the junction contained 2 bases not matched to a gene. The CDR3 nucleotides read TGTGCCATCAAAGGGACAGGGGGCTCTGGAAACACCATATATTTT. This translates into CAIKGTGGSGNTIYF.

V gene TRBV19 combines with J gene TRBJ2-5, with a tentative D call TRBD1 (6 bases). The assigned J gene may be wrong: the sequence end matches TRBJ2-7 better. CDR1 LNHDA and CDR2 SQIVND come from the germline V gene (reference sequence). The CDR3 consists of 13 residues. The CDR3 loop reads CASSTKQGDEQYF. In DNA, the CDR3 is TGTGCCAGTAGTACAAAACAGGGAGACGAGCAGTACTTC.

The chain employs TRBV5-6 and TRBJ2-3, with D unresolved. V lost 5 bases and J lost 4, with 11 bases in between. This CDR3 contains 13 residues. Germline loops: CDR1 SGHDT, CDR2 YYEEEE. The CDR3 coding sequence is TGTGCCAGCAGGGCCCCCCCCTCAGATACGCAGTATTTT. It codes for CASRAPPSDTQYF.

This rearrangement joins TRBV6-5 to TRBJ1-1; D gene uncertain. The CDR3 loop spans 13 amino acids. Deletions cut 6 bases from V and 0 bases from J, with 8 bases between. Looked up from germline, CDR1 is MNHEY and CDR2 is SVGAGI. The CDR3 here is CASSSNMNTEAFF. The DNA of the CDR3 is TGTGCCAGCAGCTCTAATATGAACACTGAAGCTTTCTTT.

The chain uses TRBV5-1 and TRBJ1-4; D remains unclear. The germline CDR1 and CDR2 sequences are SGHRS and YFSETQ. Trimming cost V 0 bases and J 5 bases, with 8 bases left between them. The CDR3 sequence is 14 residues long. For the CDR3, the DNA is TGCGCCAGCAGCTTGGAGGGCTTAAATGAAAAACTGTTTTTT. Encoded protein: CASSLEGLNEKLFF.

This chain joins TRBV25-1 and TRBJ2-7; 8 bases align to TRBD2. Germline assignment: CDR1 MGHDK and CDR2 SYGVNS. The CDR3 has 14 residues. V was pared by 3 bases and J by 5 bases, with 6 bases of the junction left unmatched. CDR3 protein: CASSESGTRHEQYF. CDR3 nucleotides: TGTGCCAGCAGTGAGTCCGGGACTAGACACGAGCAGTACTTC.

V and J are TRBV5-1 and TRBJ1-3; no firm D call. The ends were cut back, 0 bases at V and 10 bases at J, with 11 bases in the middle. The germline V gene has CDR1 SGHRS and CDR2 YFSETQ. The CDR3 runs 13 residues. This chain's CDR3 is CASSLGRRETIYF. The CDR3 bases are TGCGCCAGCAGCTTGGGTAGGAGGGAAACCATATATTTT.

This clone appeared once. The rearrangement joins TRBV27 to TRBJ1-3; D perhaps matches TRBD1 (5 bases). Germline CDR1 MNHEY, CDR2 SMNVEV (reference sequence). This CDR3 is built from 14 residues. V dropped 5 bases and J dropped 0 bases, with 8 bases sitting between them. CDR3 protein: CASSPDSSGNTIYF. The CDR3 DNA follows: TGTGCCAGCAGTCCCGACAGCTCTGGAAACACCATATATTTT.

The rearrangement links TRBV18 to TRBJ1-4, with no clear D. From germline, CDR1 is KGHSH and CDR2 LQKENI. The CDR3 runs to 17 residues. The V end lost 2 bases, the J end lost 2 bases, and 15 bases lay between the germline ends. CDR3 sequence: CASSPFPLLRTNEKLFF. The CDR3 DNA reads TGTGCCAGCTCACCATTCCCACTCCTCAGGACTAATGAAAAACTGTTTTTT. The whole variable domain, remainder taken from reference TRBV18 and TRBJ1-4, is NAGVMQNPRHLVRRRGQEARLRCSPMKGHSHVYWYRQLPEEGLKFMVYLQKENIIDESGMPKERFSAEFPKEGPSILRIQQVVRGDSAAYFCASSPFPLLRTNEKLFFGSGTQLSVL.

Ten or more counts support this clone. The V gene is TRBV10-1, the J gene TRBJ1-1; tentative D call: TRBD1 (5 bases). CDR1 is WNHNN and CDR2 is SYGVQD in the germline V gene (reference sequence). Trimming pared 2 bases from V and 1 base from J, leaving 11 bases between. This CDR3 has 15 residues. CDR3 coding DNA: TGCGCCAGCAGTGAGGGGGGATTAACGAACACTGAAGCTTTCTTT. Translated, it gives CASSEGGLTNTEAFF.

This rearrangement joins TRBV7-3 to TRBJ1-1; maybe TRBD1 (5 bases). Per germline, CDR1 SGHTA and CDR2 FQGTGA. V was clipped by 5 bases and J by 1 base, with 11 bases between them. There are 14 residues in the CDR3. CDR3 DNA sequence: TGTGCCAGCAGCCAATCGGGGGGGAACACTGAAGCTTTCTTT. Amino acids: CASSQSGGNTEAFF.

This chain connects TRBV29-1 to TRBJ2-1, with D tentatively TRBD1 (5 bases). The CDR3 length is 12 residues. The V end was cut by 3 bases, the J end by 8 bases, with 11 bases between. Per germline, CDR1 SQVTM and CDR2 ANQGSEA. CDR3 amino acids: CSVDPVRDEQFF. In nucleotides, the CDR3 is TGCAGCGTTGATCCTGTCAGGGATGAGCAGTTCTTC.

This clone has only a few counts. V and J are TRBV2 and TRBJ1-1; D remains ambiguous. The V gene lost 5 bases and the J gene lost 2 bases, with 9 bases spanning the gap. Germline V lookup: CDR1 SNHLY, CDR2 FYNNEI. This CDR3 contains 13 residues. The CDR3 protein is CASSLSGNTEAFF. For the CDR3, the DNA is TGTGCCAGCAGTCTCTCGGGTAACACTGAAGCTTTCTTT. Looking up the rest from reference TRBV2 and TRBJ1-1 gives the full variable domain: EPEVTQTPSHQVTQMGQEVILRCVPISNHLYFYWYRQILGQKVEFLVSFYNNEISEKSEIFDDQFSVERPDGSNFTLKIRSTKLEDSAMYFCASSLSGNTEAFFGQGTRLTVV.

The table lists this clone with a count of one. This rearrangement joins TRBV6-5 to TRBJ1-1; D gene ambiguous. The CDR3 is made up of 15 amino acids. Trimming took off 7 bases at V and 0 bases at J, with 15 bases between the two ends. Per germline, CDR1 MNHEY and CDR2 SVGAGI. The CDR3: CASKYSREMNTEAFF. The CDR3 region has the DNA TGTGCCAGCAAGTATTCGCGGGAAATGAACACTGAAGCTTTCTTT.

The CDR3 nucleotides are TGTGCCAGCAGCTTGGAGCCACACTCGTACCAAGAGACCCAGTACTTC. This translates into CASSLEPHSYQETQYF. The J gene is TRBJ2-5, the V gene TRBV5-6; no clear D. The length of the CDR3 is 16 residues. Trimming shortened V by 0 bases and J by 0 bases, and 12 bases separated the two germline ends. Germline V lookup: CDR1 SGHDT, CDR2 YYEEEE.

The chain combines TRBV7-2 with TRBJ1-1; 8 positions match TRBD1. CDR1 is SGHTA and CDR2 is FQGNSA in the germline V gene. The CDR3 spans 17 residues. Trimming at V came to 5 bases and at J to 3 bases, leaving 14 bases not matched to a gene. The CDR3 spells CASSPRTGPGADTEAFF. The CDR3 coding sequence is TGTGCCAGCAGCCCTCGGACAGGGCCTGGGGCGGACACTGAAGCTTTCTTT. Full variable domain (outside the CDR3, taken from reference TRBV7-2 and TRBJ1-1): GAGVSQSPSNKVTEKGKDVELRCDPISGHTALYWYRQSLGQGLEFLIYFQGNSAPDKSGLPSDRFSAERTGGSVSTLTIQRTQQEDSAVYLCASSPRTGPGADTEAFFGQGTRLTVV.

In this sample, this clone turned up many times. CDR3 bases: TGTGCCAGCAGCCGACTAGCGGGGGCCTTTCCGAATGAGCAGTTCTTC. This translates into CASSRLAGAFPNEQFF. The V call is TRBV27, the J call TRBJ2-1; TRBD2 matches 12 bases. Germline V lookup: CDR1 MNHEY, CDR2 SMNVEV (reference sequence). Losses at the gene ends were 6 bases for V and 7 bases for J; bases not matched to a gene: 10. The CDR3 covers 16 residues.